The entry below describes one TCR beta chain. Its specificity is not known. The time point: baseline pretreatment blood. Treatment defined: 15 Gy SBRT to primary tumor, nephrectomy 4 weeks later. The CDR3 sequence is 19 residues long. With V trimmed by 5 bases and J by 5 bases, 19 bases remained unmatched. Germline V gene data show CDR1 as SEHNR and CDR2 as FQNEAQ (reference sequence). Libraries were prepared by immunoSEQ multiplex PCR; TCRdb keeps only in-frame clonotypes and omits some of them. The data show approximately 140,000 clones, less than 90% seen once. The data stem from a study of radiation and T cells in renal cell carcinoma. Study background: Nephrectomy followed 15 Gy stereotactic body radiation by 4 weeks. The study, taken as a whole, reports: Without pretreatment biopsies, baseline tumor clonotype presence was undetermined. Top tumor clonotypes rose in blood 2 weeks post-radiation, then contracted.

The receptor was derived from a woman in her fifties or sixties with renal cell carcinoma. The V call is TRBV7-9, the J call TRBJ2-1; the match to TRBD1 covers 9 bases. This material consisted of blood, taken from a patient whose treatment included radiotherapy and nephrectomy. CDR3 sequence (DNA): TGTGCCAGCAGCCGACGACAGGGGGGAGTGGCGGGAGCGAACAATGAGCAGTTCTTC. This codes for CASSRRQGGVAGANNEQFF.